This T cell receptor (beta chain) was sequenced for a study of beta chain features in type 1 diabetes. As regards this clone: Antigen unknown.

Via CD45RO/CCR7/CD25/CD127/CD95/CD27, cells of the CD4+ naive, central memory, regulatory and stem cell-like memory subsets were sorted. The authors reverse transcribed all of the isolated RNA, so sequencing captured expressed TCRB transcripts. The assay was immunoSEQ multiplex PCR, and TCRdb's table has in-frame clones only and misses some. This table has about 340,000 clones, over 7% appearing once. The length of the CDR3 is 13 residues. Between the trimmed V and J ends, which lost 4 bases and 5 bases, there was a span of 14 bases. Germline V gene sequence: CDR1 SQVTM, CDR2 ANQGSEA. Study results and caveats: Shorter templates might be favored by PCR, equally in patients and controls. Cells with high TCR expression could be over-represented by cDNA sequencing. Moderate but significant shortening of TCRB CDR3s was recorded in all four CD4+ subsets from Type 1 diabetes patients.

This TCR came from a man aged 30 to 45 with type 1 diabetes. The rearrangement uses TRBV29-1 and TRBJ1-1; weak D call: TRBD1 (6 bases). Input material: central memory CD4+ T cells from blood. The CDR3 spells CSVGSGRGTEAFF. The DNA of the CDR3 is TGCAGCGTTGGTAGTGGCAGGGGTACTGAAGCTTTCTTT.